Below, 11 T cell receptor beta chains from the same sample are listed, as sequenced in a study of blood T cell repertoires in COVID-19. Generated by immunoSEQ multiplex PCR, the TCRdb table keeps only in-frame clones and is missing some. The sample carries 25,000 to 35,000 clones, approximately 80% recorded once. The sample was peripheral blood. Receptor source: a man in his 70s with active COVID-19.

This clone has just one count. In DNA form, the CDR3 reads TGTGCCAGCAGTCGTCGGGACAGGGACACTGAAGCTTTCTTT. Translated: CASSRRDRDTEAFF. The chain recombines TRBV6-1 with TRBJ1-1; the match to TRBD1 covers 9 bases. Trimming removed 5 bases from V and 3 bases from J; junction bases left unmatched: 4. CDR1 MNHNS and CDR2 SASEGT come from the germline V gene. The CDR3 is 14 amino acids.

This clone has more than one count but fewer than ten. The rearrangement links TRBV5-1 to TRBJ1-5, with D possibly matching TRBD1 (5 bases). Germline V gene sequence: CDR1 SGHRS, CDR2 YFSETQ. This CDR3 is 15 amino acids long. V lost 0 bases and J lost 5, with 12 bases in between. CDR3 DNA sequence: TGCGCCAGCAGCTTGGGGCAGGGTTCCCATCAGCCCCAGCATTTT. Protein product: CASSLGQGSHQPQHF. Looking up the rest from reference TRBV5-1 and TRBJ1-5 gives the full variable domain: KAGVTQTPRYLIKTRGQQVTLSCSPISGHRSVSWYQQTPGQGLQFLFEYFSETQRNKGNFPGRFSGRQFSNSRSEMNVSTLELGDSALYLCASSLGQGSHQPQHFGDGTRLSIL.

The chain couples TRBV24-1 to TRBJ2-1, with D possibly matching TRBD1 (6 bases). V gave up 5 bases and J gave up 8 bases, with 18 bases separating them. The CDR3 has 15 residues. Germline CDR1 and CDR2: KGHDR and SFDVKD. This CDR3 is CATSAGSTGWDEQFF. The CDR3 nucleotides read TGTGCCACCAGTGCCGGAAGCACAGGGTGGGATGAGCAGTTCTTC.

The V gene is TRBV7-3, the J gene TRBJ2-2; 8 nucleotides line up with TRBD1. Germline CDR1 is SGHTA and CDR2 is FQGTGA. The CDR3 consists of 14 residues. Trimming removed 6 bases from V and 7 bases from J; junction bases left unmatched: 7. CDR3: CASRPQGASGELFF. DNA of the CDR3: TGTGCCAGCAGGCCCCAGGGGGCGAGCGGGGAGCTGTTTTTT.

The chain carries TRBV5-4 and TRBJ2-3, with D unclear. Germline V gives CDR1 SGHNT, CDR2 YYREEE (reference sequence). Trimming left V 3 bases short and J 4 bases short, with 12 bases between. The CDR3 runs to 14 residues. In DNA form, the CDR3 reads TGTGCCAGCAGCTCAATAAGCGCAGCAGATACGCAGTATTTT. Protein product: CASSSISAADTQYF.

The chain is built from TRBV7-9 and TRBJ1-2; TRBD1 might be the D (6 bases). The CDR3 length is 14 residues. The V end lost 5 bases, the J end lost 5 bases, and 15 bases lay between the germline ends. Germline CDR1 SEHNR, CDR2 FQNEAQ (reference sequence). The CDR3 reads CASSPRTVPYGYTF. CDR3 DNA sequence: TGTGCCAGCAGCCCCCGGACAGTTCCTTATGGCTACACCTTC.

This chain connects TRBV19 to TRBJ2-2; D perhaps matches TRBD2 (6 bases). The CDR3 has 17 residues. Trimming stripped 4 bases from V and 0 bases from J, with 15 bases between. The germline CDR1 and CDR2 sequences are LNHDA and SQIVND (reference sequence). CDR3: CASSRTRGDANTGELFF. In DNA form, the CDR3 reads TGTGCCAGTAGTAGGACGCGGGGAGACGCGAACACCGGGGAGCTGTTTTTT.

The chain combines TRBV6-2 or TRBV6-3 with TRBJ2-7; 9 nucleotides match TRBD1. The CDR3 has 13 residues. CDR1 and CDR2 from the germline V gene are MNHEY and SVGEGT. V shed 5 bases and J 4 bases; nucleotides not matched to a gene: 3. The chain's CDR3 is CASSHGTGYEQYF. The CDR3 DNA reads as TGTGCCAGCAGTCACGGGACAGGGTACGAGCAGTACTTC.

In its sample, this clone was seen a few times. The DNA for the CDR3 is TGCGCCAGCAGTACCGGGACAGGGTTACAGTACTTC. Translating it yields CASSTGTGLQYF. The chain joins TRBV10-1 to TRBJ2-7, with TRBD1 matching 9 bases. The ends lost 5 bases at V and 10 bases at J; junction bases unmatched: 6. CDR3 length: 12 amino acids. The germline V gene has CDR1 WNHNN and CDR2 SYGVQD (reference sequence).

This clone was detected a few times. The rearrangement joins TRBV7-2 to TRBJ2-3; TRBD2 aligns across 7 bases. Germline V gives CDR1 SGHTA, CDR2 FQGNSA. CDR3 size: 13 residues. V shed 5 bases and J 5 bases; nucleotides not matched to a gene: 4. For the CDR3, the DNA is TGTGCCAGCAGCCTGGGACTACTAGATACGCAGTATTTT. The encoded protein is CASSLGLLDTQYF.

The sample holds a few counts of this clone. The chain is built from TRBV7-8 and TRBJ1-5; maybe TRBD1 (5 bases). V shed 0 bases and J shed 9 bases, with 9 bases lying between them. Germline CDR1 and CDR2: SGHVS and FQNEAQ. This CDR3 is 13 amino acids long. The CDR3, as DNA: TGTGCCAGCAGCTTAGCGGAGGGGCGGCCCCAGCATTTT. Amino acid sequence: CASSLAEGRPQHF.